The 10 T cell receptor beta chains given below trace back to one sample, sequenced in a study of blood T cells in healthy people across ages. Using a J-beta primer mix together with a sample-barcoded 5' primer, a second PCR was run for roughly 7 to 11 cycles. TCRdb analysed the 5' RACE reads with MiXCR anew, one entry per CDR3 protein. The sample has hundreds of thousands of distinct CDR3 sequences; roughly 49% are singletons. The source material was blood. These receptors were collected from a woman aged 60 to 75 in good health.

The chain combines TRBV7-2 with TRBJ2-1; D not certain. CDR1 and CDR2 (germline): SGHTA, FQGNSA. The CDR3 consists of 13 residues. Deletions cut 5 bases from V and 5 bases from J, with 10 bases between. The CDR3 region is CASSQARDNEQFF. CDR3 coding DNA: TGTGCCAGCAGCCAGGCCCGAGACAATGAGCAGTTCTTC.

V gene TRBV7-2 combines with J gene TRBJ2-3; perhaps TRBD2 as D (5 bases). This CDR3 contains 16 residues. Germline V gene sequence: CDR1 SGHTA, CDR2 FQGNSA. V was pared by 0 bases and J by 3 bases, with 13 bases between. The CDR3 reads CASSLAPGIVTDTQYF. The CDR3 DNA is TGTGCCAGCAGCTTAGCTCCGGGAATAGTAACAGATACGCAGTATTTT. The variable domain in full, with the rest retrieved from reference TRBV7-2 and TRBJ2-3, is GAGVSQSPSNKVTEKGKDVELRCDPISGHTALYWYRQSLGQGLEFLIYFQGNSAPDKSGLPSDRFSAERTGGSVSTLTIQRTQQEDSAVYLCASSLAPGIVTDTQYFGPGTRLTVL.

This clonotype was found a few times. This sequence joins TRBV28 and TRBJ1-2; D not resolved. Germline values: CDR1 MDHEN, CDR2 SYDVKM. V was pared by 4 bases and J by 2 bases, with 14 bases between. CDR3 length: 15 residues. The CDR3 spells CASSSLGSGNYGYTF. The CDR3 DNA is TGTGCCAGCAGTTCCCTTGGCTCCGGGAACTATGGCTACACCTTC.

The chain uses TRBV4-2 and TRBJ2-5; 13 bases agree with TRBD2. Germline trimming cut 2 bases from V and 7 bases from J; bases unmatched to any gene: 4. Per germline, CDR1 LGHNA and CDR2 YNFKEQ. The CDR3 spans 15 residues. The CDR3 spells CASSQPGTSGTTQYF. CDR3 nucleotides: TGTGCCAGCAGCCAACCCGGGACTAGCGGGACGACCCAGTACTTC.

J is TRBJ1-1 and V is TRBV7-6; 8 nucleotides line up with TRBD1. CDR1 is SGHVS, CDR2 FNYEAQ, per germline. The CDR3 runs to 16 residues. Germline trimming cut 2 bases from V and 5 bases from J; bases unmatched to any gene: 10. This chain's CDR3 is CASSLTGGGIGTEAFF. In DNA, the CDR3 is TGTGCCAGCAGCTTAACAGGGGGGGGGATTGGAACTGAAGCTTTCTTT.

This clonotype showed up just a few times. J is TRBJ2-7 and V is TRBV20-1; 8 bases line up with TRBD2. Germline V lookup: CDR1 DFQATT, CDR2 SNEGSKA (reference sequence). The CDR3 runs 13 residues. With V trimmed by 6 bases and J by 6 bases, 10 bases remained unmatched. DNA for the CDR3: TGCAGTGCCGCCGTAGCGGGATCATCCGAGCAGTACTTC. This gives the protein CSAAVAGSSEQYF.

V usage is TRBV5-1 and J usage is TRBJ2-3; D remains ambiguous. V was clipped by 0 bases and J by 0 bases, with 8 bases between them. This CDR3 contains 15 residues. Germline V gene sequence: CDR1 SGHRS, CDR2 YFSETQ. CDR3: CASSLVSASTDTQYF. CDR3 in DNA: TGCGCCAGCAGCTTGGTTTCGGCAAGCACAGATACGCAGTATTTT.

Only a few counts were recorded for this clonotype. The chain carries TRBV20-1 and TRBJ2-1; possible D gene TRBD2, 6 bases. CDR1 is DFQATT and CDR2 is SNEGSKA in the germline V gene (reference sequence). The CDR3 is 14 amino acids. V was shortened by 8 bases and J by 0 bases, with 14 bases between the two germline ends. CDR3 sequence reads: CSSPGRSSYNEQFF. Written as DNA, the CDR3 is TGCAGTTCTCCAGGGAGGAGCTCCTACAATGAGCAGTTCTTC.

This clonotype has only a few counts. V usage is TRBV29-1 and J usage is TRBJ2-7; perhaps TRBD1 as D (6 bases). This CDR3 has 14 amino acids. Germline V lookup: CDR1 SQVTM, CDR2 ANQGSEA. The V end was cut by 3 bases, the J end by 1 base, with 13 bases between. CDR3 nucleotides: TGCAGCGTTGAGAAACTAACAGGGTCCTACGAGCAGTACTTC. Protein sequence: CSVEKLTGSYEQYF.

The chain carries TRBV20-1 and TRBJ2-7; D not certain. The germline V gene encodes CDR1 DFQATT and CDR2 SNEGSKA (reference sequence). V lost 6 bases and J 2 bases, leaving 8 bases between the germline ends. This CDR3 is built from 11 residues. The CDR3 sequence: CSAGRAYEQYF. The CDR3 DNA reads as TGCAGTGCGGGCAGAGCCTACGAGCAGTACTTC.